Presented here are 10 T cell receptor beta chains from one specimen sequenced in a study of control samples from healthy donors and cancer patients. TCRdb's copy holds only in-frame clones and misses some; the assay was immunoSEQ multiplex PCR. This table has 90,000 to 130,000 clones, around 80% appearing once. Sequencing used blood. The source is a man aged 18 to 29 in good health.

V gene TRBV2 combines with J gene TRBJ1-1, with D uncertain. Between the trimmed V and J ends, which lost 6 bases and 1 base, there was a span of 12 bases. The CDR3 length is 14 residues. Looked up from germline, CDR1 is SNHLY and CDR2 is FYNNEI. CDR3 bases: TGTGCCAGCAGCCTGAGCCTATCGAACACTGAAGCTTTCTTT. It codes for CASSLSLSNTEAFF.

This chain uses TRBV9 with TRBJ2-5; tentative D call: TRBD2 (5 bases). The CDR3 contains 13 residues. The germline V and J ends were trimmed by 3 bases and 7 bases, with 13 bases remaining between them. Looked up from germline, CDR1 is SGDLS and CDR2 is YYNGEE. The chain's CDR3 is CASSAEPGRTQYF. CDR3 in DNA: TGTGCCAGCAGCGCTGAACCGGGGAGGACCCAGTACTTC.

This chain links TRBV21-1 with TRBJ1-5. TRBV21-1 represents a pseudogene. The CDR3 sequence is 19 residues long. The CDR3 coding sequence is TGTGCCAGCAGCAAAGAAAGTAGGACGCCCGACCGGGGCAATCAGCCCCAGCATTTT. It specifies CASSKESRTPDRGNQPQHF.

The CDR3 protein is CASSIFFGSGGADTQYF. The CDR3 DNA is TGTGCCAGTAGTATCTTCTTTGGGTCCGGAGGTGCAGATACGCAGTATTTT. V and J are TRBV19 and TRBJ2-3, with D perhaps TRBD2 (5 bases). The CDR3 runs 17 residues. The germline V gene encodes CDR1 LNHDA and CDR2 SQIVND (reference sequence). Trimming shortened V by 3 bases and J by 4 bases, and 20 bases separated the two germline ends.

This clone appeared once. The rearrangement links TRBV5-1 to TRBJ1-1; D not resolved. In germline, CDR1 is SGHRS, CDR2 YFSETQ. V was trimmed by 3 bases and J by 1 base, leaving 16 bases between them. The CDR3 totals 16 residues. The CDR3 sequence is CASSSGRRAANTEAFF. The CDR3 DNA reads as TGCGCCAGCAGCTCGGGCCGTCGGGCGGCGAACACTGAAGCTTTCTTT.

This chain connects TRBV3-1 (or the pseudogene TRBV3-2) to TRBJ1-4; the D is unclear. V gave up 1 base and J gave up 8 bases, with 14 bases separating them. The CDR3 is 15 residues long. Germline V gene sequence: CDR1 LGHDT, CDR2 YNNKEL (reference sequence). This chain's CDR3 is CASSQGEVLREKLFF. The DNA of the CDR3 is TGTGCCAGCAGCCAAGGGGAGGTTCTCCGAGAAAAACTGTTTTTT.

J is TRBJ2-2 and V is TRBV7-9; D is ambiguous. Germline CDR1 and CDR2: SEHNR and FQNEAQ (reference sequence). Trimming took 5 bases from V and 2 from J, leaving 12 bases between them. CDR3 length equals 15 residues. The DNA for the CDR3 is TGTGCCAGCAGCCCGCCCAATGCAAACACCGGGGAGCTGTTTTTT. Translated, it gives CASSPPNANTGELFF.

V and J are TRBV4-2 and TRBJ2-4, with TRBD1 as a possible D gene (6 bases). V gave up 3 bases and J gave up 1 base, with 10 bases separating them. Germline V CDR1 and CDR2: LGHNA, YNFKEQ. This CDR3 is 15 amino acids long. This CDR3 reads CASSQKTGAKNIQYF. Here the CDR3 DNA reads TGTGCCAGCAGCCAGAAAACAGGGGCCAAAAACATTCAGTACTTC.

This rearrangement joins TRBV4-1 to TRBJ2-4; D remains unclear. The germline V gene encodes CDR1 MGHRA and CDR2 YSYEKL. Between the trimmed V and J ends, which lost 3 bases and 4 bases, there was a span of 13 bases. The CDR3 runs 15 residues. The CDR3 protein is CASSQPPSGKNIQYF. CDR3 coding DNA: TGCGCCAGCAGCCAGCCGCCCTCCGGGAAAAACATTCAGTACTTC.

The chain combines TRBV3-1 (or the pseudogene TRBV3-2) with TRBJ2-1; 7 bases match TRBD1. Germline V CDR1 and CDR2: LGHDT, YNNKEL (reference sequence). The V and J ends lost 4 bases and 7 bases, in that order; junction bases with no gene match: 16. The length of the CDR3 is 17 residues. The CDR3 DNA sequence: TGTGCCAGCAGCCTAATACCCGGGACAGTTTCTTCAAATGAGCAGTTCTTC. Its translation is CASSLIPGTVSSNEQFF.